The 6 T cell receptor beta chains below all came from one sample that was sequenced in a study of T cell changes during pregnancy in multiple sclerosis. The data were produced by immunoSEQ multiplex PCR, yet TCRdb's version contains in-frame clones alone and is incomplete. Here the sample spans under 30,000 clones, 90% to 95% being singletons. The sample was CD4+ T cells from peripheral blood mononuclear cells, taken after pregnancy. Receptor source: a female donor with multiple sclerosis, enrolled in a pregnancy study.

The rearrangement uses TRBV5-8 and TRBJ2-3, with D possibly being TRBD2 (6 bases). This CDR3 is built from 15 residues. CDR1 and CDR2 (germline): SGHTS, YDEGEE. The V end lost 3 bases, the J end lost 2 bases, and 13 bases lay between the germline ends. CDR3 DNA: TGTGCCAGCAGCTCGGGACTGTCAAACACAGATACGCAGTATTTT. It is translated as CASSSGLSNTDTQYF.

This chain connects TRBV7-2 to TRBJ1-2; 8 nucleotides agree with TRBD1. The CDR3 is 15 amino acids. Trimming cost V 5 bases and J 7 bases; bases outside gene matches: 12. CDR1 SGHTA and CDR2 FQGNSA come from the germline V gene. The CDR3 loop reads CASSERTGNFVGYTF. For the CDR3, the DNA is TGTGCCAGCAGCGAGCGGACAGGGAACTTCGTTGGCTACACCTTC. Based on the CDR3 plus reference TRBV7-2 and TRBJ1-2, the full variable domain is GAGVSQSPSNKVTEKGKDVELRCDPISGHTALYWYRQSLGQGLEFLIYFQGNSAPDKSGLPSDRFSAERTGGSVSTLTIQRTQQEDSAVYLCASSERTGNFVGYTFGSGTRLTVV.

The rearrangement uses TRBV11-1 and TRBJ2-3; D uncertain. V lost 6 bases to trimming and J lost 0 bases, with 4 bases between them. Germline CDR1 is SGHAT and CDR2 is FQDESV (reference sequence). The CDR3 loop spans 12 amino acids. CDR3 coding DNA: TGTGCCAGCAGTCCTAGCACAGATACGCAGTATTTT. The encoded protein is CASSPSTDTQYF.

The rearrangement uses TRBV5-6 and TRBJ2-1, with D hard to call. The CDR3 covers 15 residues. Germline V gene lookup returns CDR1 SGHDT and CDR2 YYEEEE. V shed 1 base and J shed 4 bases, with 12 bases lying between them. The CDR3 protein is CASSLTELGYNEQFF. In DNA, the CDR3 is TGTGCCAGCAGCTTGACAGAATTGGGTTACAATGAGCAGTTCTTC.

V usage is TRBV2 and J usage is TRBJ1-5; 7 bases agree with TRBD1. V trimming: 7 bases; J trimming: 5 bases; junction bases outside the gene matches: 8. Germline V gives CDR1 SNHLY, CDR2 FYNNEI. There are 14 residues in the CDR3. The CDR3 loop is CASNSRTGDQPQHF. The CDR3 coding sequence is TGTGCCAGCAACTCGCGGACAGGAGATCAGCCCCAGCATTTT.

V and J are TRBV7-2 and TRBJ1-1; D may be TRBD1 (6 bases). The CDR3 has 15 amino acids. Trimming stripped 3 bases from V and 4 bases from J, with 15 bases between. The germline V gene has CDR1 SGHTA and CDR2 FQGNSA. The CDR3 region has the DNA TGTGCCAGCAGCTTCATTTTGGGGGGGCTCACTGAAGCTTTCTTT. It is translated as CASSFILGGLTEAFF.